This TCR beta chain was documented in a study of blood T cell repertoires in COVID-19. The germline CDR1 and CDR2 sequences are LGHDT and YNNKEL (reference sequence). The CDR3 extends over 16 amino acids. V was pared by 3 bases and J by 4 bases, with 9 bases of the junction left unmatched. As processed by the authors: Estimates of nucleated cell counts were drawn from the amplification of reference gene primers. Libraries were prepared by immunoSEQ multiplex PCR; TCRdb keeps only in-frame clonotypes and omits some of them. V and J calls and clone size are copied from that table; D and trimming were computed from the DNA. The sample consists of 150,000 or so clones, about 90% of them appearing once.

V is TRBV3-1 (or the pseudogene TRBV3-2) and J is TRBJ2-7; 10 bases line up with TRBD1. The receptor was isolated from a man at least 80 years old with acute or convalescent COVID-19. The sequencing input was peripheral blood. CDR3 protein: CASSHPDGQGGYEQYF. The CDR3 DNA reads TGTGCCAGCAGCCACCCCGATGGACAGGGGGGGTACGAGCAGTACTTC.